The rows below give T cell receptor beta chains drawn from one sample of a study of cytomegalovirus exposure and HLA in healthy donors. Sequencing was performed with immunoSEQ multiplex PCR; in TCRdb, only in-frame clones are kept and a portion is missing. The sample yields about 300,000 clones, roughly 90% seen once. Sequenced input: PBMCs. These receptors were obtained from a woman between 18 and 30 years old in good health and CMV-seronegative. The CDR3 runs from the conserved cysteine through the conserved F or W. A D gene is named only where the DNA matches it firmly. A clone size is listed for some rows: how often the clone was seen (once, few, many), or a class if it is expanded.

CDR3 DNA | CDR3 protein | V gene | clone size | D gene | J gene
TGTGCCAGCAAGGGGTGGGGGGACAGGGAGCACGAGCAGTACTTC | CASKGWGDREHEQYF | TRBV2 | . | TRBD1 | TRBJ2-7
TGCAGCGTTGAATTCAGATTTTCTGAAAAACTGTTTTTT | CSVEFRFSEKLFF | TRBV29-1 | once | . | TRBJ1-4
TGTGCCAGCAGCCCTACAGGGGACTCCTACGAGCAGTACTTC | CASSPTGDSYEQYF | TRBV9 | . | TRBD1 | TRBJ2-7
TGCAGCGGTGCTCGCCCCGCTTTTGGACTAGCCCACGATGAGCAGTTCTTC | CSGARPAFGLAHDEQFF | TRBV29-1 | . | TRBD2 | TRBJ2-1
TGTGCCAGCACAACTTCACAGGGTAATAATTCACCCCTCCACTTT | CASTTSQGNNSPLHF | TRBV6-5 | . | . | TRBJ1-6
TGTGCCAGCAGTATTAGAACCCCGGTGATAGCTGAGGAGACCCAGTACTTC | CASSIRTPVIAEETQYF | TRBV28 | . | . | TRBJ2-5
TGCGCCAGCAGCTTGGAGGGGCGGACTAGCGGGGGCCCCTACGAGCAGTACTTC | CASSLEGRTSGGPYEQYF | TRBV5-1 | . | TRBD2 | TRBJ2-7
TGTGCCAGCAGCTTGCGAACGTCCCGGGTCGTCGGAAACACCATATATTTT | CASSLRTSRVVGNTIYF | TRBV5-6 | . | . | TRBJ1-3
TGTGCCAGCAGCCAAGACAGGGATGGAGACACCGGGGAGCTGTTTTTT | CASSQDRDGDTGELFF | TRBV9 | few | TRBD1 | TRBJ2-2
TGTGCCAGCAATGAGGTAGCGGGAGCGAGTTACGAGCAGTACTTC | CASNEVAGASYEQYF | TRBV28 | . | TRBD2 | TRBJ2-7
TGTGCCACCGCTAGCGGGAGCGGCAATGAGCAGTTCTTC | CATASGSGNEQFF | TRBV15 | . | TRBD2 | TRBJ2-1
TGTGCCAGTAGCCCGCTCTTCCTATCCTACGAGCAGTACTTC | CASSPLFLSYEQYF | TRBV19 | . | . | TRBJ2-7
TGTGCCAGCAGCAACCGGGACAGGGCCGGCGAGCAGTACTTC | CASSNRDRAGEQYF | TRBV5-4 | few | TRBD1 | TRBJ2-7
TGTGCCAGCAGAATACAGTTTTCCGCACGCGAGCAGTACTTC | CASRIQFSAREQYF | TRBV28 | few | . | TRBJ2-7
TGTGCCAGCAGTACCGCAGGGGCTCATTCACCCCTCCACTTT | CASSTAGAHSPLHF | TRBV7-9 | . | . | TRBJ1-6
TGTGCCAGCAGGGAACAGGATGGCTACACCTTC | CASREQDGYTF | TRBV13 | . | . | TRBJ1-2
TGTGCCAGCAGTTTAGTTAGCTCCTACAATGAGCAGTTCTTC | CASSLVSSYNEQFF | TRBV27 | . | . | TRBJ2-1
TGTGCCAGCTCACCACTGTCGGGGGGAGGCTACACCTTC | CASSPLSGGGYTF | TRBV18 | . | . | TRBJ1-2